Each of the 22 T cell receptor beta chains below was sequenced from the same sample in a study of immune characterization of retroperitoneal liposarcoma. Each CDR3 protein is one row after TCRdb ran MiXCR on the PCR reads. The repertoire holds about 9,700 distinct CDR3 sequences, with around a quarter as singletons. Sample: tumor tissue. These receptors came from a female donor with retroperitoneal liposarcoma.

The gene calls are TRBV7-2 and TRBJ2-1; D gene unclear. CDR1 and CDR2 (germline): SGHTA, FQGNSA. V lost 0 bases and J 5 bases, leaving 8 bases between the germline ends. The CDR3 loop spans 14 amino acids. CDR3 DNA: TGTGCCAGCAGCTTAGCCCATAGGAACAATGAGCAGTTCTTC. This gives the protein CASSLAHRNNEQFF.

This clonotype occurred a few times. The chain carries TRBV10-1 and TRBJ2-1; TRBD2 aligns across 9 bases. V trimming: 5 bases; J trimming: 9 bases; junction bases outside the gene matches: 8. The CDR3 has 14 residues. Per the germline V gene, CDR1 is WNHNN and CDR2 is SYGVQD (reference sequence). CDR3 sequence reads: CASSPSGRKGEQFF. The CDR3 DNA is TGCGCCAGCAGTCCAAGCGGGAGGAAGGGTGAGCAGTTCTTC.

This clonotype was counted many times. The V call is TRBV7-8, the J call TRBJ2-1; D remains ambiguous. V dropped 5 bases and J dropped 1 base, with 12 bases sitting between them. The CDR3 has 15 residues. Germline V gene sequence: CDR1 SGHVS, CDR2 FQNEAQ. In DNA, the CDR3 is TGTGCCAGCAGCCCCCTTAGGGATTCCTACAATGAGCAGTTCTTC. Encoded protein: CASSPLRDSYNEQFF.

CDR3 protein: CASRGAVYNEQFF. CDR3 bases: TGTGCCAGCAGGGGGGCGGTGTACAATGAGCAGTTCTTC. The chain couples TRBV27 to TRBJ2-1; weak D call: TRBD1 (6 bases). This CDR3 comprises 13 residues. The V gene's germline CDR1 is MNHEY and CDR2 SMNVEV (reference sequence). Trimming removed 6 bases from V and 4 bases from J, with 10 bases in between.

Sample share makes this clonotype medium-sized. V gene TRBV6-1 combines with J gene TRBJ2-3, with 9 bases fitting TRBD2. V shed 6 bases, J shed 6 bases, and the junction held 10 bases outside the gene matches. This CDR3 has 15 amino acids. The V gene's germline CDR1 is MNHNS and CDR2 SASEGT. The CDR3 coding sequence is TGTGCCAGCAGGGGGCTAGCGGGGCTGGCGGATACGCAGTATTTT. Translated: CASRGLAGLADTQYF.

This clonotype was seen repeatedly, ten times or more. This rearrangement joins TRBV7-8 to TRBJ2-7, with TRBD2 as a possible D gene (6 bases). This CDR3 comprises 14 residues. V was clipped by 2 bases and J by 2 bases, with 10 bases between them. Germline V gene data show CDR1 as SGHVS and CDR2 as FQNEAQ. CDR3 nucleotide sequence: TGTGCCAGCAGCTTATCGGGACTCGCCTACGAGCAGTACTTC. Protein: CASSLSGLAYEQYF.

This clonotype rates as medium-sized. The chain is built from TRBV6-1 and TRBJ2-7; D is undetermined. Germline V gene lookup returns CDR1 MNHNS and CDR2 SASEGT. This CDR3 is 14 amino acids long. Trimming shortened V by 3 bases and J by 0 bases, and 9 bases separated the two germline ends. The chain's CDR3 is CASSEYSISYEQYF. The CDR3 nucleotides read TGTGCCAGCAGTGAGTACTCGATCTCCTACGAGCAGTACTTC.

V usage is TRBV6-1 and J usage is TRBJ2-3; 7 bases are shared with TRBD2. CDR1 is MNHNS and CDR2 is SASEGT in the germline V gene. V lost 8 bases and J lost 3; bases outside the gene matches: 8. This CDR3 is 14 amino acids long. CDR3 coding DNA: TGTGCCAGCTATGAGGGAGGGCAAACAGATACGCAGTATTTT. It is translated as CASYEGGQTDTQYF.

V gene TRBV6-1 combines with J gene TRBJ1-3; the D is unclear. The length of the CDR3 is 14 residues. V shed 2 bases and J shed 1 base, with 6 bases lying between them. The germline V gene has CDR1 MNHNS and CDR2 SASEGT. The CDR3 DNA follows: TGTGCCAGCAGTGAAAAGTGGTCTGGAAACACCATATATTTT. Its translation is CASSEKWSGNTIYF.

This chain links TRBV11-2 with TRBJ2-1, with D possibly TRBD2 on 7 matching bases. The CDR3 totals 15 residues. The V end was cut by 1 base, the J end by 10 bases, with 17 bases between. Germline CDR1 and CDR2: SGHAT and FQNNGV. The CDR3 spells CASSLVGGGSYEQFF. For the CDR3, the DNA is TGTGCCAGCAGCTTAGTGGGCGGGGGCTCCTACGAGCAGTTCTTC.

This chain uses TRBV6-2 or TRBV6-3 with TRBJ1-4; D is ambiguous. The V gene lost 2 bases and the J gene lost 0 bases, with 10 bases spanning the gap. Germline CDR1 reads MNHEY; CDR2 reads SVGEGT. CDR3 size: 16 residues. CDR3 in DNA: TGTGCCAGCAGTTACATTCAAGCTGCAACTAATGAAAAACTGTTTTTT. Protein sequence: CASSYIQAATNEKLFF.

The count of this clonotype is one. The chain joins TRBV7-4 to TRBJ2-7; D gene ambiguous. The better agreement between TRBJ2-5 and the DNA end casts doubt on the J call. Per germline, CDR1 SGHVT and CDR2 SQSDAQ. CDR3 length: 15 residues. DNA for the CDR3: TGTGCCAGCAGCTTAATCAGCATTGATCTGGAGACCCAGTACTTC. Its protein is CASSLISIDLETQYF.

The chain recombines TRBV6-2 or TRBV6-3 with TRBJ1-5; no clear D gene. The CDR3 contains 13 residues. Per germline, CDR1 MNHEY and CDR2 SVGEGT. Trimming shortened V by 10 bases and J by 4 bases, and 14 bases separated the two germline ends. The CDR3 bases are TGTGCCACCGGAGGACGGGTGAATCAGCCCCAGCATTTT. It is translated as CATGGRVNQPQHF.

This clonotype was seen ten or more times. The chain uses TRBV6-1 and TRBJ2-2; maybe TRBD1 (6 bases). Germline CDR1 is MNHNS and CDR2 is SASEGT. V shed 6 bases and J shed 4 bases, with 18 bases lying between them. The CDR3 has 16 amino acids. Here the CDR3 reads CASSDRQVILTGELFF. CDR3 sequence (DNA): TGTGCCAGCAGCGACAGACAGGTTATTCTCACCGGGGAGCTGTTTTTT.

In its sample, this clonotype was seen many times. CDR3 sequence (DNA): TGTGCCAGCAGCCGAGGACTTATCGGACTAGCGGTAAATACTAGCACAGATACGCAGTATTTT. This gives the protein CASSRGLIGLAVNTSTDTQYF. The chain is built from TRBV7-9 and TRBJ2-3; 10 bases are shared with TRBD2. CDR1 is SEHNR, CDR2 FQNEAQ, per germline (reference sequence). The CDR3 covers 21 residues. The V gene end was trimmed by 5 bases and the J gene end by 0 bases; junction bases not matched to a gene: 20.

This clonotype has just a few counts. The V gene is TRBV7-6, the J gene TRBJ2-1; no clear D. Per germline, CDR1 SGHVS and CDR2 FNYEAQ. The V end was cut by 6 bases, the J end by 4 bases, with 7 bases between. The CDR3 sequence is 12 residues long. The CDR3 coding sequence is TGTGCCAGCAGTTCCGCTTACAATGAGCAGTTCTTC. Amino acids: CASSSAYNEQFF.

The chain combines TRBV6-1 with TRBJ1-1; D is ambiguous. Germline CDR1 reads MNHNS; CDR2 reads SASEGT. The CDR3 runs to 15 residues. Between the trimmed V and J ends, which lost 5 bases and 2 bases, there was a span of 15 bases. The CDR3 nucleotides are TGTGCCAGCAGTTCAATCTCGCCGGCTAACACTGAAGCTTTCTTT. This translates into CASSSISPANTEAFF.

This clonotype appeared once. V gene TRBV7-2 combines with J gene TRBJ1-2; D is perhaps TRBD1 (5 bases). This CDR3 region has 14 residues. Germline V lookup: CDR1 SGHTA, CDR2 FQGNSA. V lost 1 base to trimming and J lost 2 bases, with 8 bases between them. Written as DNA, the CDR3 is TGTGCCAGCAGCTTAGACAGGACCAACTATGGCTACACCTTC. It encodes CASSLDRTNYGYTF.

This clonotype is labeled as medium-sized (0.01 to 0.1%). CDR3 in DNA: TGTGCCAGCTCCCCCTGGGACAGGGTGTCCTACGAGCAGTTCTTC. The encoded protein is CASSPWDRVSYEQFF. J is TRBJ2-1 and V is TRBV6-1, with 9 bases that match TRBD1. Trimming at V came to 8 bases and at J to 10 bases, leaving 15 bases not matched to a gene. The length of the CDR3 is 15 residues. Germline lookup yields CDR1 MNHNS and CDR2 SASEGT.

The chain employs TRBV12-3 or TRBV12-4 and TRBJ1-1; D gene ambiguous. The length of the CDR3 is 13 residues. Deletions cut 2 bases from V and 11 bases from J, with 15 bases between. The CDR3 nucleotides are TGTGCCAGCAGTTTAAAGGGTACTTCGATGGCTTTCTTT. Amino acids: CASSLKGTSMAFF.

This clonotype is judged medium-sized. V gene TRBV7-6 combines with J gene TRBJ2-7; D is undetermined. This CDR3 is 12 amino acids long. Germline CDR1 reads SGHVS; CDR2 reads FNYEAQ. The V end lost 5 bases, the J end lost 3 bases, and 8 bases lay between the germline ends. Here the CDR3 DNA reads TGTGCCAGCAGCCCGGGCGACTACGAGCAGTACTTC. This encodes CASSPGDYEQYF.

V gene TRBV12-3 or TRBV12-4 combines with J gene TRBJ1-1; weak D call: TRBD1 (5 bases). The CDR3 has 14 residues. V was clipped by 7 bases and J by 1 base, with 13 bases between them. CDR3 nucleotide sequence: TGTGCCAGCACCTACGACAGACCGAACACTGAAGCTTTCTTT. Protein: CASTYDRPNTEAFF.